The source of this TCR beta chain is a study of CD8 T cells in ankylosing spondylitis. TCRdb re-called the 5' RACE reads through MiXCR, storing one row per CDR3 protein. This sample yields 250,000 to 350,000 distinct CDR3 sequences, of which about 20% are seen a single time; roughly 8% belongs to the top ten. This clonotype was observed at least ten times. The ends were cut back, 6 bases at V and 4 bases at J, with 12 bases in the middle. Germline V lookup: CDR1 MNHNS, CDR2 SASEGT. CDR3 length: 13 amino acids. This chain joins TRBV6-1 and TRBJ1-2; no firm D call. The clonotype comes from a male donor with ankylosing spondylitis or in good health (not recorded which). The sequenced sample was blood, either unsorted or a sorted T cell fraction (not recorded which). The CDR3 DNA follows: TGTGCCAGCAGCCGGCCGGCGTCCTATGGCTACACCTTC. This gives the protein CASSRPASYGYTF.